The sequence of this T cell receptor (beta chain) was determined in a study of blood T cell repertoires in COVID-19. Study at large: The United States, Italy and Spain supplied acute and convalescent COVID-19 samples.

Looked up from germline, CDR1 is SNHLY and CDR2 is FYNNEI. Trimming at V came to 7 bases and at J to 5 bases, leaving 3 bases not matched to a gene. CDR3 length: 14 residues. Data came from immunoSEQ multiplex PCR; TCRdb stores just in-frame clones and leaves some out. The sample comprises about 71,000 clones, 65% to 90% of which are singletons, and 6.9% rests with the top ten. This sequence was found in a man younger than 45 with COVID-19, enrolled during active disease. This chain joins TRBV2 and TRBJ1-5; 12 nucleotides align to TRBD1. Sequencing was carried out using peripheral blood. This CDR3 reads CASTGTGGDQPQHF. CDR3 bases: TGTGCCAGCACCGGGACAGGGGGCGATCAGCCCCAGCATTTT.